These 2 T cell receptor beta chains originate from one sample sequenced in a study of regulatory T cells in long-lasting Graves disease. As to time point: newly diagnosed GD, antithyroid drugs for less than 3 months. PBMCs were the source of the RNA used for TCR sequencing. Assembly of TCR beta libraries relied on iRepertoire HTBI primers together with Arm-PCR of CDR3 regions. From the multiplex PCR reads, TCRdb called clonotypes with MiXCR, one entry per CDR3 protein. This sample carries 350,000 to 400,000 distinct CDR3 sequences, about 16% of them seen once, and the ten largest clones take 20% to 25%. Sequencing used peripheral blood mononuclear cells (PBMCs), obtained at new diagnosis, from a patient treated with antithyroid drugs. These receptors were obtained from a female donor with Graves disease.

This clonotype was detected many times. CDR3 nucleotide sequence: TGTGCCAGCAGCTTTACCGGGACAGAGTCCTTCTATGGCTACACCTTC. It encodes CASSFTGTESFYGYTF. The rearrangement joins TRBV27 to TRBJ1-2; 7 bases fit TRBD1. With 6 bases clipped from V and 4 bases from J, the junction kept 14 bases outside the gene matches. Germline CDR1 is MNHEY and CDR2 is SMNVEV (reference sequence). This CDR3 region has 16 residues.

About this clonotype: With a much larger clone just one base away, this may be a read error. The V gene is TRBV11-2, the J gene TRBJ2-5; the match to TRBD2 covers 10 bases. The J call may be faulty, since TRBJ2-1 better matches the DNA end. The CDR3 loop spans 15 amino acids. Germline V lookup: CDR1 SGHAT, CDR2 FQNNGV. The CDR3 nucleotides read TGTGCCAGCAGCTTAGGGCCTAGCGGGAGCGATGAGCAGTTCTTC. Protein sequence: CASSLGPSGSDEQFF.